Below are 27 T cell receptor beta chains sequenced from a single sample in a study of T-cell reconstitution after alpha-beta-depleted transplantation in children. It was with unique molecular identifiers that the TCRbeta library was prepared. TCRdb redid the calling of the PCR reads with MiXCR, one entry per CDR3 protein. This repertoire shows approximately 980,000 distinct CDR3 sequences, roughly 29% found once; its top ten account for more than 25%. Sequenced material: PBMCs, mostly from graft donor cells, taken 360 days after TCRalphabeta/CD19-depleted stem cell transplant. Receptor source: a boy in the first two years of life who had a stem cell transplant for SCID, so the T cells may come from the graft donor.

This clonotype was seen more than once but under ten times. The chain combines TRBV7-9 with TRBJ2-5, with TRBD1 identical over 7 bases. Germline CDR1 reads SEHNR; CDR2 reads FQNEAQ (reference sequence). After removal of 3 bases from V and 2 bases from J, the junction contained 3 bases not matched to a gene. The CDR3 consists of 14 residues. In DNA form, the CDR3 reads TGTGCCAGCAGCTTTTGGACAGGTCAAGAGACCCAGTACTTC. This sequence encodes CASSFWTGQETQYF.

This clonotype was observed at least ten times. The chain uses TRBV28 and TRBJ2-7; 8 nucleotides agree with TRBD1. The CDR3 contains 17 residues. V shed 6 bases, J shed 2 bases, and the junction held 15 bases outside the gene matches. CDR1 is MDHEN and CDR2 is SYDVKM in the germline V gene. This CDR3 reads CASSFTTTGVRAYEQYF. The CDR3 DNA is TGTGCCAGCAGCTTTACGACGACAGGGGTGCGGGCCTACGAGCAGTACTTC.

The chain joins TRBV5-6 to TRBJ2-7; perhaps TRBD1 as D (6 bases). Germline CDR1 SGHDT, CDR2 YYEEEE. Trimming pared 7 bases from V and 5 bases from J, leaving 19 bases between. This CDR3 comprises 14 residues. The CDR3 spells CASLQVGAGHEQYF. The CDR3 DNA reads as TGTGCCAGCCTCCAAGTGGGGGCAGGCCACGAGCAGTACTTC. The whole variable domain, filled in from reference TRBV5-6 and TRBJ2-7, reads DAGVTQSPTHLIKTRGQQVTLRCSPKSGHDTVSWYQQALGQGPQFIFQYYEEEERQRGNFPDRFSGHQFPNYSSELNVNALLLGDSALYLCASLQVGAGHEQYFGPGTRLTVT.

The chain links TRBV20-1 to TRBJ2-7, with D unresolved. Germline V lookup: CDR1 DFQATT, CDR2 SNEGSKA (reference sequence). This CDR3 region has 13 residues. Trimming removed 3 bases at V and 3 bases at J, with 12 bases between. The CDR3 DNA reads TGCAGTGCTAGTTCGGGTATTGACTACGAGCAGTACTTC. This encodes CSASSGIDYEQYF.

The table lists this clonotype with a few counts. The CDR3 here is CASSQEAGTIYF. CDR3 nucleotide sequence: TGCGCCAGCAGCCAAGAAGCAGGGACCATATATTTT. The rearrangement joins TRBV4-3 to TRBJ1-3; D might be TRBD1 (5 bases). The CDR3 consists of 12 residues. Germline lookup yields CDR1 LGHNA and CDR2 YSLEER. Trimming took 0 bases from V and 10 from J, leaving 7 bases between them.

This clonotype was seen a few times. The CDR3 protein is CASSEWTSGETQYF. The CDR3 DNA reads as TGTGCCAGCAGTGAATGGACGAGTGGGGAGACCCAGTACTTC. The rearrangement links TRBV6-1 to TRBJ2-5; D not certain. CDR1 and CDR2 from the germline V gene are MNHNS and SASEGT. V was pared by 2 bases and J by 5 bases, with 12 bases between. The CDR3 totals 14 residues.

The chain is built from TRBV6-5 and TRBJ2-3; D is perhaps TRBD1 (5 bases). Germline V gives CDR1 MNHEY, CDR2 SVGAGI. V lost 2 bases and J lost 0, with 9 bases in between. The CDR3 loop spans 15 amino acids. The CDR3 loop reads CASSYDSSSTDTQYF. The CDR3 coding sequence is TGTGCCAGCAGTTACGACAGTTCCAGCACAGATACGCAGTATTTT.

This chain links TRBV29-1 with TRBJ2-3; 8 nucleotides align to TRBD2. J gave up 6 bases and V 4 bases, and 9 bases lay outside the gene matches. Germline V gene sequence: CDR1 SQVTM, CDR2 ANQGSEA. The CDR3 is 14 amino acids. The CDR3 protein is CSVVGRTSFDTQYF. CDR3 nucleotide sequence: TGCAGCGTTGTTGGCCGGACTAGCTTCGATACGCAGTATTTT.

This clonotype was seen a handful of times. This chain joins TRBV5-1 and TRBJ1-5; D remains unclear. CDR1 is SGHRS and CDR2 is YFSETQ in the germline V gene. V was pared by 1 base and J by 9 bases, with 14 bases between. The CDR3 contains 14 residues. The CDR3 reads CASSLFRGFLPQHF. Here the CDR3 DNA reads TGCGCCAGCAGCTTGTTTCGGGGATTTTTGCCCCAGCATTTT.

J is TRBJ2-1 and V is TRBV10-3, with a possible D match to TRBD1 (5 bases). Germline V gene data show CDR1 as ENHRY and CDR2 as SYGVKD. The CDR3 is made up of 14 amino acids. Trimming took off 6 bases at V and 5 bases at J, with 14 bases between the two ends. The chain's CDR3 is CAIRSPLGHNEQFF. The CDR3 bases are TGTGCCATCAGGTCACCTCTGGGGCACAATGAGCAGTTCTTC.

The V gene is TRBV2, the J gene TRBJ2-7; TRBD1 matches 9 bases. V was clipped by 6 bases and J by 5 bases; unmatched bases: 8. There are 14 residues in the CDR3. Germline V gene data show CDR1 as SNHLY and CDR2 as FYNNEI. CDR3 sequence (DNA): TGTGCCAGCAGGTCAGGACAGGGGTCCCACGAGCAGTACTTC. This codes for CASRSGQGSHEQYF.

The CDR3 spells CASSPYPRGNQPQHF. CDR3 DNA sequence: TGCGCCAGCAGCCCCTACCCGCGCGGCAATCAGCCCCAGCATTTT. The chain links TRBV5-1 to TRBJ1-5, with D uncertain. The V end lost 4 bases, the J end lost 2 bases, and 13 bases lay between the germline ends. The CDR3 is made up of 15 amino acids. Germline V CDR1 and CDR2: SGHRS, YFSETQ.

The CDR3 region has the DNA TGTGCCAGCAGCTTCCCGGGACGGACTAATGAAAAACTGTTTTTT. Translated, it gives CASSFPGRTNEKLFF. This chain connects TRBV7-9 to TRBJ1-4, with D possibly being TRBD1 (5 bases). This CDR3 is built from 15 residues. The V gene lost 3 bases and the J gene lost 2 bases, with 10 bases spanning the gap. Per the germline V gene, CDR1 is SEHNR and CDR2 is FQNEAQ (reference sequence).

This clonotype has a handful of counts. The genes are TRBV18 and TRBJ1-5; D is possibly TRBD1 (5 bases). In germline, CDR1 is KGHSH, CDR2 LQKENI. V dropped 2 bases and J dropped 10 bases, with 12 bases sitting between them. The CDR3 runs 13 residues. The CDR3 loop reads CASSPGLGEPQHF. The DNA of the CDR3 is TGTGCCAGCTCACCAGGACTGGGGGAACCCCAGCATTTT.

The gene calls are TRBV12-3 or TRBV12-4 and TRBJ1-2, with TRBD1 matching 7 bases. This CDR3 is 15 amino acids long. With V trimmed by 6 bases and J by 5 bases, 12 bases remained unmatched. The CDR3: CASSSEDRFIYGYTF. The DNA of the CDR3 is TGTGCCAGCAGCTCTGAGGACAGGTTTATATATGGCTACACCTTC.

This clonotype showed up just a few times. The rearrangement links TRBV7-9 to TRBJ2-6; 7 bases line up with TRBD1. CDR3 length: 20 amino acids. Germline CDR1 reads SEHNR; CDR2 reads FQNEAQ (reference sequence). After removal of 5 bases from V and 0 bases from J, the junction contained 16 bases not matched to a gene. CDR3 sequence (DNA): TGTGCCAGCAGCCCCTACATGTCCAGGGGGATTTACTCTGGGGCCAACGTCCTGACTTTC. This translates into CASSPYMSRGIYSGANVLTF.

J is TRBJ2-5 and V is TRBV27, with D perhaps matching TRBD2 (7 bases). V was cut by 4 bases and J by 5 bases, with 26 bases left in between. This CDR3 is 18 amino acids long. Per the germline V gene, CDR1 is MNHEY and CDR2 is SMNVEV (reference sequence). CDR3 region: CASSSRANLRGGGETQYF. In DNA, the CDR3 is TGTGCCAGCAGTTCCCGAGCCAACCTCAGGGGAGGGGGTGAGACCCAGTACTTC.

This clonotype came up a few times. The V and J genes are TRBV3-1 and TRBJ2-4; TRBD1 matches 7 bases. Germline trimming cut 4 bases from V and 3 bases from J; bases unmatched to any gene: 3. The CDR3 length is 14 residues. Germline CDR1 LGHDT, CDR2 YNNKEL (reference sequence). CDR3 DNA sequence: TGTGCCAGCAGCCTGGGGGACAGCAAAAACATTCAGTACTTC. It codes for CASSLGDSKNIQYF.

The V and J genes are TRBV20-1 and TRBJ1-1; D might be TRBD1 (5 bases). Germline CDR1 reads DFQATT; CDR2 reads SNEGSKA (reference sequence). The CDR3 loop spans 14 amino acids. Trimming removed 3 bases from V and 8 bases from J, with 19 bases in between. Written as DNA, the CDR3 is TGCAGTGCTAGTATCGGTTGGGGACCGCGGGAAGCTTTCTTT. This gives the protein CSASIGWGPREAFF.

The rearrangement links TRBV11-1 to TRBJ2-7; 10 nucleotides agree with TRBD1. The CDR3 extends over 20 amino acids. Losses at the gene ends were 5 bases for V and 4 bases for J; bases not matched to a gene: 23. Germline V gene data show CDR1 as SGHAT and CDR2 as FQDESV (reference sequence). The chain's CDR3 is CASSPALGTGETPTTYEQYF. The CDR3 coding sequence is TGTGCCAGCAGCCCCGCCCTGGGGACAGGGGAAACCCCCACTACTTACGAGCAGTACTTC.

The DNA for the CDR3 is TGTGCCAGCAGCGTAGACAGGGCCCACACAGATACGCAGTATTTT. Translation gives CASSVDRAHTDTQYF. The gene calls are TRBV9 and TRBJ2-3; D is possibly TRBD1 (6 bases). In germline, CDR1 is SGDLS, CDR2 YYNGEE. The CDR3 is 15 residues long. The V end lost 0 bases, the J end lost 2 bases, and 10 bases lay between the germline ends.

This clonotype was observed a few times. The chain recombines TRBV6-2 or TRBV6-3 with TRBJ2-7; 7 nucleotides match TRBD1. With 2 bases clipped from V and 2 bases from J, the junction kept 3 bases outside the gene matches. The CDR3 consists of 14 residues. The V gene's germline CDR1 is MNHEY and CDR2 SVGEGT. The CDR3 sequence: CASSYRGTAYEQYF. The CDR3 bases are TGTGCCAGCAGTTACCGAGGGACAGCCTACGAGCAGTACTTC.

The chain has TRBV5-1 and TRBJ2-1; D ambiguous. In germline, CDR1 is SGHRS, CDR2 YFSETQ. The CDR3 contains 13 residues. V lost 4 bases, J lost 4 bases, and 9 bases lay in between. In DNA, the CDR3 is TGCGCCAGCAGCACGACTTATTACAATGAGCAGTTCTTC. Its translation is CASSTTYYNEQFF.

This clonotype was counted many times. This rearrangement joins TRBV28 to TRBJ2-2; tentative D call: TRBD1 (6 bases). The germline V gene encodes CDR1 MDHEN and CDR2 SYDVKM. Trimming removed 4 bases from V and 7 bases from J, with 10 bases in between. The CDR3 runs to 13 residues. In DNA form, the CDR3 reads TGTGCCAGCAGTTCACAGGGTATCGGGGAGCTGTTTTTT. It encodes CASSSQGIGELFF.

The chain uses TRBV7-6 and TRBJ2-5; possibly TRBD1 for D (6 bases). Germline lookup yields CDR1 SGHVS and CDR2 FNYEAQ. V was clipped by 1 base and J by 6 bases, with 12 bases between them. The CDR3 is 14 amino acids. CDR3 amino acids: CASSLGQVVQTQYF. CDR3 sequence (DNA): TGTGCCAGCAGCTTAGGACAGGTCGTGCAGACCCAGTACTTC.

This clonotype was detected a few times. The CDR3 coding sequence is TGCAGTGCTAGGGCTAAGGTCGGGGAGACCCAGTACTTC. Amino acids: CSARAKVGETQYF. The chain joins TRBV20-1 to TRBJ2-5; D unresolved. This CDR3 has 13 amino acids. V shed 3 bases and J shed 5 bases, with 13 bases lying between them. Germline V gene lookup returns CDR1 DFQATT and CDR2 SNEGSKA (reference sequence).

The chain joins TRBV3-1 to TRBJ2-2; 11 bases map to TRBD1. V lost 6 bases to trimming and J lost 3 bases; unmatched junction nucleotides: 0. CDR1 is LGHDT, CDR2 YNNKEL, per germline (reference sequence). The CDR3 contains 14 residues. The CDR3, as DNA: TGTGCCAGCAGGGGACAGGGGGACACCGGGGAGCTGTTTTTT. Its protein is CASRGQGDTGELFF. Together with reference TRBV3-1 and TRBJ2-2, the CDR3 gives the full variable domain: DTAVSQTPKYLVTQMGNDKSIKCEQNLGHDTMYWYKQDSKKFLKIMFSYNNKELIINETVPNRFSPKSPDKAHLNLHINSLELGDSAVYFCASRGQGDTGELFFGEGSRLTVL.